The 21 T cell receptor beta chains listed next were all sequenced from one sample in a study of cytomegalovirus exposure and HLA in healthy donors. Sequenced by immunoSEQ multiplex PCR; TCRdb stores in-frame clones only, minus some. The sample contains around 120,000 clones, 88% of which appear only once. The sequencing input was PBMCs. The source of these receptors is a woman between 18 and 29 years old in good health and CMV-seropositive.

This clone was seen a handful of times. This chain links TRBV11-3 with TRBJ2-2, with TRBD1 matching over 7 bases. Losses at the gene ends were 4 bases for V and 6 bases for J; bases not matched to a gene: 8. The CDR3 extends over 15 amino acids. Germline CDR1 and CDR2: SGHNT and YENEEA. The chain's CDR3 is CASSSTGFDAGELFF. As DNA, the CDR3 is TGTGCCAGCAGCTCGACAGGGTTTGATGCCGGGGAGCTGTTTTTT.

The chain recombines TRBV30 with TRBJ1-1; D possibly corresponds to TRBD1 (5 bases). The V gene's germline CDR1 is GTSNPN and CDR2 SVGIG (reference sequence). The CDR3 is 12 residues long. V gave up 2 bases and J gave up 8 bases, with 12 bases separating them. The DNA of the CDR3 is TGTGCCTGGAGTAGGAGGGGATCGGAAGCTTTCTTT. Translation gives CAWSRRGSEAFF.

The chain is built from TRBV18 and TRBJ1-1, with a possible D match to TRBD1 (5 bases). The germline V and J ends were trimmed by 6 bases and 4 bases, with 18 bases remaining between them. CDR1 and CDR2 from the germline V gene are KGHSH and LQKENI. The CDR3 is 15 residues long. The CDR3 reads CASSSGIARSTEAFF. For the CDR3, the DNA is TGTGCCAGCTCCTCAGGGATTGCCCGGAGCACTGAAGCTTTCTTT.

In its sample, this clone was seen a few times. The chain joins TRBV5-4 to TRBJ1-2, with D tentatively TRBD1 (5 bases). Trimming cost V 2 bases and J 3 bases, with 11 bases left between them. Germline CDR1 and CDR2: SGHNT and YYREEE (reference sequence). The CDR3 runs to 14 residues. The CDR3 loop is CASSFGREYYGYTF. The CDR3 DNA reads as TGTGCCAGCAGCTTTGGCAGGGAATACTATGGCTACACCTTC.

The chain combines TRBV2 with TRBJ2-1; 10 nucleotides align to TRBD1. Germline CDR1 SNHLY, CDR2 FYNNEI. The J segment lost 6 bases and the V segment lost 7 bases, leaving 3 bases of the junction unmatched. This CDR3 has 13 residues. In nucleotides, the CDR3 is TGTGCCAGCAATCGGGACAGGGGCAATGAGCAGTTCTTC. Amino acid sequence: CASNRDRGNEQFF.

This chain links TRBV4-2 with TRBJ2-7, with TRBD2 identical over 11 bases. CDR3 length: 15 amino acids. The germline gives CDR1 LGHNA, CDR2 YNFKEQ. After removal of 1 base from V and 3 bases from J, the junction contained 2 bases not matched to a gene. CDR3 nucleotide sequence: TGTGCCAGCAGCCAAGTCGGGACTAGCGGCTACGAGCAGTACTTC. Its protein is CASSQVGTSGYEQYF.

This chain uses TRBV19 with TRBJ2-1; D gene unclear. The V end was cut by 0 bases, the J end by 5 bases, with 8 bases between. There are 14 residues in the CDR3. Germline-derived CDR1 and CDR2 are LNHDA and SQIVND (reference sequence). CDR3 loop: CASSIERSNNEQFF. CDR3 nucleotides: TGTGCCAGTAGTATAGAGAGATCGAACAATGAGCAGTTCTTC. Looking up the rest from reference TRBV19 and TRBJ2-1 gives the full variable domain: DGGITQSPKYLFRKEGQNVTLSCEQNLNHDAMYWYRQDPGQGLRLIYYSQIVNDFQKGDIAEGYSVSREKKESFPLTVTSAQKNPTAFYLCASSIERSNNEQFFGPGTRLTVL.

With regard to this clone: Other nucleotide sequences from this sample produce the same CDR3. V and J are TRBV27 and TRBJ2-5; D is possibly TRBD2 (7 bases). V lost 1 base to trimming and J lost 5 bases, with 11 bases between them. Germline V gene sequence: CDR1 MNHEY, CDR2 SMNVEV (reference sequence). CDR3 length equals 14 residues. CDR3 in amino acids: CASSLYGGRETQYF. Written as DNA, the CDR3 is TGTGCCAGCAGTTTATACGGGGGGCGTGAGACCCAGTACTTC.

V gene TRBV4-2 combines with J gene TRBJ1-3; no firm D call. The CDR3 contains 13 residues. Germline CDR1 and CDR2: LGHNA and YNFKEQ. Trimming removed 4 bases at V and 4 bases at J, with 8 bases between. The CDR3 here is CASSPYLGNTIYF. Written as DNA, the CDR3 is TGTGCCAGCAGCCCCTACCTGGGAAACACCATATATTTT.

The chain uses TRBV5-5 and TRBJ2-1; perhaps TRBD2 as D (5 bases). This CDR3 region has 17 residues. V lost 1 base and J lost 9, with 23 bases in between. Germline V gene data show CDR1 as SGHKS and CDR2 as YYEKEE (reference sequence). The CDR3 loop is CASSLFTRTSGLGEQFF. CDR3 DNA: TGTGCCAGCAGCTTGTTTACGAGGACCTCGGGGTTGGGTGAGCAGTTCTTC.

This chain's CDR3 is CASTTSTTRGSNQPQHF. The CDR3 nucleotides read TGTGCCAGCACGACGAGCACTACAAGGGGTAGCAATCAGCCCCAGCATTTT. V usage is TRBV5-6 and J usage is TRBJ1-5; tentatively, D is TRBD1 (5 bases). Per germline, CDR1 SGHDT and CDR2 YYEEEE. CDR3 length: 17 residues. V was clipped by 6 bases and J by 0 bases, with 19 bases between them.

This clone has just one count. The rearrangement links TRBV7-8 to TRBJ1-2; a weak D match, TRBD1 (6 bases). The germline CDR1 and CDR2 sequences are SGHVS and FQNEAQ. The CDR3 loop spans 14 amino acids. Trimming removed 6 bases at V and 0 bases at J, with 11 bases between. CDR3 sequence (DNA): TGTGCCAGCAGGCGGACAGTCTCTAACTATGGCTACACCTTC. Its protein is CASRRTVSNYGYTF. The full variable domain, in which reference TRBV7-8 and TRBJ1-2 provide the parts outside the CDR3, is GAGVSQSPRYKVAKRGQDVALRCDPISGHVSLFWYQQALGQGPEFLTYFQNEAQLDKSGLPSDRFFAERPEGSVSTLKIQRTQQEDSAVYLCASRRTVSNYGYTFGSGTRLTVV.

The chain carries TRBV7-8 and TRBJ1-1, with a tentative D call TRBD1 (6 bases). Germline assignment: CDR1 SGHVS and CDR2 FQNEAQ. V lost 5 bases and J lost 2, with 18 bases in between. CDR3 size: 16 residues. CDR3 amino acids: CASSLGAGGGNTEAFF. CDR3 bases: TGTGCCAGCAGCCTGGGGGCGGGGGGAGGTAACACTGAAGCTTTCTTT. Looking up the rest from reference TRBV7-8 and TRBJ1-1 gives the full variable domain: GAGVSQSPRYKVAKRGQDVALRCDPISGHVSLFWYQQALGQGPEFLTYFQNEAQLDKSGLPSDRFFAERPEGSVSTLKIQRTQQEDSAVYLCASSLGAGGGNTEAFFGQGTRLTVV.

The rearrangement links TRBV4-1 to TRBJ2-1; 10 nucleotides line up with TRBD2. The trim removed 1 base at V and 3 bases at J, leaving 6 bases unmatched. The CDR3 is 17 residues long. Germline-derived CDR1 and CDR2 are MGHRA and YSYEKL. The CDR3, as DNA: TGCGCCAGCAGCCAAGGACTAGCGGGTCCCCTCTACAATGAGCAGTTCTTC. It specifies CASSQGLAGPLYNEQFF.

The V gene is TRBV7-8, the J gene TRBJ1-2; tentatively, D is TRBD1 (6 bases). Germline CDR1 SGHVS, CDR2 FQNEAQ. The CDR3 has 13 residues. Deletions cut 4 bases from V and 4 bases from J, with 10 bases between. CDR3: CASSWLDSYGYTF. The CDR3 DNA reads as TGTGCCAGCAGCTGGTTGGACAGCTATGGCTACACCTTC.

In its sample, this clone was seen once. The chain joins TRBV9 to TRBJ2-1; maybe TRBD1 (6 bases). This CDR3 has 12 amino acids. The V gene lost 3 bases and the J gene lost 8 bases, with 9 bases spanning the gap. The germline V gene encodes CDR1 SGDLS and CDR2 YYNGEE. The chain's CDR3 is CASSGPGDEQFF. The CDR3 nucleotides are TGTGCCAGCAGCGGCCCAGGGGATGAGCAGTTCTTC. Together with reference TRBV9 and TRBJ2-1, the CDR3 gives the full variable domain: DSGVTQTPKHLITATGQRVTLRCSPRSGDLSVYWYQQSLDQGLQFLIQYYNGEERAKGNILERFSAQQFPDLHSELNLSSLELGDSALYFCASSGPGDEQFFGPGTRLTVL.

This rearrangement joins TRBV5-5 to TRBJ1-2; 7 bases fit TRBD1. Germline CDR1 reads SGHKS; CDR2 reads YYEKEE (reference sequence). V lost 4 bases, J lost 6 bases, and 6 bases stayed unmatched. CDR3 length equals 13 residues. The CDR3 region is CASSPGQANGYTF. CDR3 DNA sequence: TGTGCCAGCAGCCCAGGACAGGCTAATGGCTACACCTTC.

The gene calls are TRBV4-3 and TRBJ1-2; D not certain. Trimming took off 0 bases at V and 4 bases at J, with 9 bases between the two ends. CDR1 is LGHNA, CDR2 YSLEER, per germline. The CDR3 has 14 residues. CDR3 loop: CASSQETRGYGYTF. The CDR3 coding sequence is TGCGCCAGCAGCCAAGAGACTCGGGGCTATGGCTACACCTTC.

This clone was counted only a few times. The chain joins TRBV6-5 to TRBJ1-2; D call uncertain. This CDR3 has 15 amino acids. Per germline, CDR1 MNHEY and CDR2 SVGAGI. Trimming removed 2 bases at V and 4 bases at J, with 14 bases between. The CDR3 loop is CASSYLPSSGYGYTF. In nucleotides, the CDR3 is TGTGCCAGCAGTTACCTCCCGTCTTCGGGCTATGGCTACACCTTC.

The chain combines TRBV2 with TRBJ2-6; D is perhaps TRBD2 (7 bases). The CDR3 spans 14 residues. Germline loops: CDR1 SNHLY, CDR2 FYNNEI. Trimming removed 4 bases from V and 8 bases from J, with 12 bases in between. CDR3 in amino acids: CASSAEGGTNVLTF. Written as DNA, the CDR3 is TGTGCCAGCAGTGCGGAGGGGGGGACCAACGTCCTGACTTTC.

The J gene is TRBJ1-1, the V gene TRBV2; TRBD1 aligns across 7 bases. J lost 0 bases, V lost 5 bases, and 12 bases had no gene match. Germline V CDR1 and CDR2: SNHLY, FYNNEI. The CDR3 is 17 amino acids. CDR3: CASSPWTGDHLNTEAFF. CDR3 coding DNA: TGTGCCAGCAGTCCCTGGACAGGAGACCACTTGAACACTGAAGCTTTCTTT.